The present entry profiles one T cell receptor beta chain with its context. Its cognate antigen is unknown. TCRdb re-analysed the 5' RACE reads in MiXCR, keeping a single row per CDR3 protein. In the table there are about 690,000 distinct CDR3 sequences, 21% of which are singletons. V lost 3 bases, J lost 3 bases, and 11 bases lay in between. CDR1 SGHTA and CDR2 FQGNSA come from the germline V gene. The CDR3 has 14 amino acids. The data were obtained in a study of identical twins. Study-wide results and caveats: Memory repertoires lacked the insertion deficit that abundant cord blood beta clonotypes showed.

This same sample was also taken into another study, of T cells expressing NK-cell markers.

Specimen: PBMCs. The chain carries TRBV7-2 and TRBJ2-5; possible D gene TRBD2, 5 bases. This clonotype was obtained from a woman aged 18-35 years in good health. The CDR3 protein is CASSFRTPEETQYF. DNA of the CDR3: TGTGCCAGCAGCTTCAGGACTCCGGAAGAGACCCAGTACTTC.